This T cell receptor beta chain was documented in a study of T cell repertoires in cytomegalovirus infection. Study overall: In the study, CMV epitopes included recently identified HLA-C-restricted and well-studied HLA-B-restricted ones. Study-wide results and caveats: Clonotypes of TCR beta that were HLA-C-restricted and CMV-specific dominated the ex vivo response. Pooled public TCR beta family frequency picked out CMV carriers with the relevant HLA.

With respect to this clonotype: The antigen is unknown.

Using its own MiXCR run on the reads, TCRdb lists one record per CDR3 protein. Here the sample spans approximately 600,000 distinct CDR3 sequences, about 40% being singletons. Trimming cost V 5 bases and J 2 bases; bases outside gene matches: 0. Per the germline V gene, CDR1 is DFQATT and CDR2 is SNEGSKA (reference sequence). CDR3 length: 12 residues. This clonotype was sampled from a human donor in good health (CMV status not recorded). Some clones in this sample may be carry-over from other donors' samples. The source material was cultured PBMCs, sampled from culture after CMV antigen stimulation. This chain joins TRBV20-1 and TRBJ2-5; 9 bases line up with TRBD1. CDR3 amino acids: CSAGQGQETQYF. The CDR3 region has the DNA TGCAGTGCTGGACAGGGGCAAGAGACCCAGTACTTC.